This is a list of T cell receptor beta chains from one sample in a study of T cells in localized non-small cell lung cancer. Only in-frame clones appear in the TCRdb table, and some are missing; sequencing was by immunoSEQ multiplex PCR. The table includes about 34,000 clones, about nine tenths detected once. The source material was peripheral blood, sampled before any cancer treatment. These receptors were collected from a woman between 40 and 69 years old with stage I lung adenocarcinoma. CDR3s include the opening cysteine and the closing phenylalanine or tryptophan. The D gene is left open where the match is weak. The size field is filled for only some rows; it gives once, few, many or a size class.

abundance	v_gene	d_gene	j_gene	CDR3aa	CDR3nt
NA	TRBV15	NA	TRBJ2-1	CATSRDFGVGNEQFF	TGTGCCACCAGCAGAGATTTCGGGGTGGGAAATGAGCAGTTCTTC
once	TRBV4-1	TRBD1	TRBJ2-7	CASSQVSGGYEQYF	TGCGCCAGCAGCCAAGTCTCAGGGGGCTACGAGCAGTACTTC
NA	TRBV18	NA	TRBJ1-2	CASPSGSRKGGYTF	TGTGCCAGCCCATCCGGGAGCCGAAAGGGAGGCTACACCTTC
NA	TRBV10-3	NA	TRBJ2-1	CAISDQITQDEQFF	TGTGCCATCAGTGATCAGATCACCCAGGATGAGCAGTTCTTC
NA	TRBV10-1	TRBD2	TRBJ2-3	CASSEVAGGPEDTQYF	TGCGCCAGCAGTGAGGTGGCGGGGGGGCCCGAAGATACGCAGTATTTT
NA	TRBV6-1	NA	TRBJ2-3	CASRASFSLDTQYF	TGTGCCAGCAGGGCTAGCTTCTCATTAGATACGCAGTATTTT
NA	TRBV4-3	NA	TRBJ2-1	CASSQDRGSGYNEQFF	TGCGCCAGCAGCCAAGATCGGGGTAGTGGTTACAATGAGCAGTTCTTC
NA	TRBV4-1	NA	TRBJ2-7	CASSQGQGGTYEQYF	TGCGCCAGCAGCCAAGGCCAAGGGGGAACCTACGAGCAGTACTTC
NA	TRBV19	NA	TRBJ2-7	CASSTLQRYEQYF	TGTGCCAGTAGTACACTGCAGAGATACGAGCAGTACTTC
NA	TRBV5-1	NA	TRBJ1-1	CASRGDGNTEAFF	TGCGCCAGCCGAGGCGACGGGAACACTGAAGCTTTCTTT
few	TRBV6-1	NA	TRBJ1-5	CASSALSGGNQPQHF	TGTGCCAGCAGTGCCCTCTCAGGGGGCAATCAGCCCCAGCATTTT
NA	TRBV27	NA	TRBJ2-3	CASSFIPTNRDTQYF	TGTGCCAGCAGTTTTATCCCAACAAACAGAGATACGCAGTATTTT
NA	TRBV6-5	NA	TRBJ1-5	CASSRGLGNQPQHF	TGTGCCAGCAGTCGAGGTCTGGGCAATCAGCCCCAGCATTTT
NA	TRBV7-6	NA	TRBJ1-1	CASSPRTADNTEAFF	TGTGCCAGCAGCCCCCGGACGGCTGACAACACTGAAGCTTTCTTT
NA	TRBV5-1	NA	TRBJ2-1	CASSLTGTLSYNEQFF	TGCGCCAGCAGCTTGACCGGGACCCTCTCCTACAATGAGCAGTTCTTC
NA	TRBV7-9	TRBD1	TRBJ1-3	CASSIRTGVSLSGNTIYF	TGTGCCAGCAGCATTCGGACAGGGGTCAGCCTCTCTGGAAACACCATATATTTT
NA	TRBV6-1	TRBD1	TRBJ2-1	CASSATGFNEQFF	TGTGCCAGCAGTGCGACAGGGTTTAATGAGCAGTTCTTC
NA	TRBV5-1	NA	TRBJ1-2	CASSQARSGYNYGYTF	TGCGCCAGCAGCCAGGCTCGATCGGGGTATAACTATGGCTACACCTTC
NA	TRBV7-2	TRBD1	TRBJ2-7	CASSLGTGASYEQYF	TGTGCCAGCAGCTTAGGGACAGGGGCCTCCTACGAGCAGTACTTC
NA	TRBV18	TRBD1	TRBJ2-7	CASSPPAGAGTGLYEQYF	TGTGCCAGCTCACCACCGGCAGGGGCGGGGACAGGACTCTACGAGCAGTACTTC
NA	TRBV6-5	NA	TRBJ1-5	CASRPASNQPQHF	TGTGCCAGCAGACCGGCCTCCAATCAGCCCCAGCATTTT
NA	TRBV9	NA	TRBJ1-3	CASSVGGNTIYF	TGTGCCAGCAGCGTAGGAGGAAACACCATATATTTT
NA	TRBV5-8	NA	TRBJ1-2	CASSLEFRGGYTF	TGTGCCAGCAGCTTGGAATTCAGGGGTGGCTACACCTTC
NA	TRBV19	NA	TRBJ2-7	CASSYSPGGLYEQYF	TGTGCCAGTTCTTACTCCCCTGGGGGGCTGTACGAGCAGTACTTC
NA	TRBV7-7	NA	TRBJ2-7	CASSLNRDTAYEQYF	TGTGCCAGCAGCTTGAACCGGGACACCGCCTACGAGCAGTACTTC
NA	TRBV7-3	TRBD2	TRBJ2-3	CASSVSGTTDTQYF	TGTGCCAGCAGCGTAAGCGGGACTACAGATACGCAGTATTTT
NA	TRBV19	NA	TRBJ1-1	CASTWGDSKEAFF	TGTGCCAGTACCTGGGGAGACAGTAAAGAAGCTTTCTTT
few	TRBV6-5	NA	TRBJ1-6	CASSSQSGHSPLHF	TGTGCCAGCAGTTCACAGTCGGGGCATTCACCCCTCCACTTT
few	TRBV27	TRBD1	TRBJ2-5	CASSPLAGGEETQYF	TGTGCCAGCAGTCCCCTGGCAGGGGGCGAAGAGACCCAGTACTTC
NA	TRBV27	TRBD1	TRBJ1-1	CASSPWGQGAIGTEAFF	TGTGCCAGCAGTCCCTGGGGACAGGGGGCGATAGGCACTGAAGCTTTCTTT
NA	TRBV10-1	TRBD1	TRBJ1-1	CASSARTGMNTEAFF	TGCGCCAGCAGTGCCCGGACAGGGATGAACACTGAAGCTTTCTTT
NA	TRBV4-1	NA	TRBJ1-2	CASSQNALGIPNYGYTF	TGCGCCAGCAGCCAGAATGCTCTGGGGATACCTAACTATGGCTACACCTTC
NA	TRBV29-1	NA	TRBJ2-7	CSVEDGHEAYEQYF	TGCAGCGTTGAAGATGGGCACGAAGCATACGAGCAGTACTTC
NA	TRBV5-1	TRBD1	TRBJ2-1	CASSSRGQERDEQFF	TGCGCCAGCAGCTCCAGGGGACAGGAGAGGGATGAGCAGTTCTTC
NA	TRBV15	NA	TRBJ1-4	CATSRVGGTPLFF	TGTGCCACCAGCAGAGTTGGGGGAACGCCACTGTTTTTT
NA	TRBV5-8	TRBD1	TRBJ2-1	CASSLARTGTVNNEQFF	TGTGCCAGCAGCTTAGCAAGAACCGGGACAGTTAACAATGAGCAGTTCTTC
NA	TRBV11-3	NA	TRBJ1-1	CASSLEQGTEAFF	TGTGCCAGCAGCTTAGAACAGGGCACTGAAGCTTTCTTT
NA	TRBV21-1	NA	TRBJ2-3	CASSKGAQGSTDTQYF	TGTGCCAGCAGCAAGGGGGCTCAGGGGAGTACAGATACGCAGTATTTT
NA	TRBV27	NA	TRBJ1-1	CASSLRQGVRAFF	TGTGCCAGCAGTTTACGGCAGGGTGTGAGGGCTTTCTTT
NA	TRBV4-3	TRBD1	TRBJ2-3	CASSQTTGGGFSDTQYF	TGCGCCAGCAGCCAAACTACAGGGGGCGGTTTTTCGGATACGCAGTATTTT
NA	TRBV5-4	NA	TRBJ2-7	CASSLEWDPYEQYF	TGTGCCAGCAGCTTGGAGTGGGACCCCTACGAGCAGTACTTC
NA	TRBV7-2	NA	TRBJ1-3	CASSSAGTGSGNTIYF	TGTGCCAGCAGCTCAGCCGGGACGGGCTCTGGAAACACCATATATTTT
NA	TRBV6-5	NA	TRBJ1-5	CASSYDRSQPQHF	TGTGCCAGCAGTTACGACCGCAGTCAGCCCCAGCATTTT
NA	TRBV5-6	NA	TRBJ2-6	CASSFRGAGANVLTF	TGTGCCAGCAGCTTTCGGGGCGCTGGGGCCAACGTCCTGACTTTC
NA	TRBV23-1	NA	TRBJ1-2	CASSPNWGTFYGYTF	TGCGCCAGCAGTCCAAACTGGGGGACCTTCTATGGCTACACCTTC
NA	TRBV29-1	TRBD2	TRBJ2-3	CSVVLAGGPDTQYF	TGCAGCGTTGTGCTAGCGGGGGGCCCAGATACGCAGTATTTT